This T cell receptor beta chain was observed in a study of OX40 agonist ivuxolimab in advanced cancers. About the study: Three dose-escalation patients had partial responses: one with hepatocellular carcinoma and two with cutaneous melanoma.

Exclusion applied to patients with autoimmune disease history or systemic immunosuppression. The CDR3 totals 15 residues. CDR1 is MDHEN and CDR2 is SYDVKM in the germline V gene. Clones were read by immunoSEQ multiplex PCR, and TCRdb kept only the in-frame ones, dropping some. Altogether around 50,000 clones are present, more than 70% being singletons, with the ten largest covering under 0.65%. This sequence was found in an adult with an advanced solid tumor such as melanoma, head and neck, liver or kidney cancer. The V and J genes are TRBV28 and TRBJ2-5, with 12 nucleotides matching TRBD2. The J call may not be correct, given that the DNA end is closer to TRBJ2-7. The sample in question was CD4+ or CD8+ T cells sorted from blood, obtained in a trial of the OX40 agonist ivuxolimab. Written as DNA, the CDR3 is TGTGCCAGCAGGGAACCCGGGACTAGCGGGTACGAGCAGTACTTC. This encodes CASREPGTSGYEQYF.